The 5 T cell receptor beta chains below were found in one sample sequenced in a study of blood T cell repertoires in COVID-19. Data came from immunoSEQ multiplex PCR; TCRdb stores just in-frame clones and leaves some out. The table has tens of thousands of clones, roughly 80% seen once. Source material: peripheral blood. Receptor source: a human donor in a cohort sampled during active COVID-19.

The chain joins TRBV6-2 or TRBV6-3 to TRBJ2-1; 10 bases agree with TRBD1. V lost 1 base and J lost 5; bases outside the gene matches: 8. The CDR3 is 17 amino acids. The germline CDR1 and CDR2 sequences are MNHEY and SVGEGT. The CDR3 DNA reads as TGTGCCAGCAGTTACTTGACCGGGACAGGGGTTAACAATGAGCAGTTCTTC. As protein: CASSYLTGTGVNNEQFF.

This clone was picked up a small number of times. This rearrangement joins TRBV5-8 to TRBJ1-5; D gene ambiguous. Germline V gene sequence: CDR1 SGHTS, CDR2 YDEGEE. This CDR3 region has 13 residues. With 1 base removed from V and 3 bases from J, the gap between germline ends came to 5 bases. The CDR3 coding sequence is TGTGCCAGCAGCTTGCGGTTCAATCAGCCCCAGCATTTT. Amino acids: CASSLRFNQPQHF.

Note on this clone: Within the sample, other DNA sequences also encode this same CDR3. This chain links TRBV6-5 with TRBJ1-2; 11 bases agree with TRBD1. Germline V lookup: CDR1 MNHEY, CDR2 SVGAGI. This CDR3 comprises 16 residues. The ends lost 0 bases at V and 5 bases at J; junction bases unmatched: 5. CDR3 in amino acids: CASSYSRTGGRYGYTF. CDR3 DNA: TGTGCCAGCAGTTACTCCCGGACAGGGGGCCGGTATGGCTACACCTTC.

This clone was detected a few times. The chain joins TRBV5-5 to TRBJ2-1, with TRBD2 matching over 12 bases. Germline CDR1 and CDR2: SGHKS and YYEKEE (reference sequence). With 0 bases clipped from V and 8 bases from J, the junction kept 6 bases outside the gene matches. This CDR3 has 16 residues. In nucleotides, the CDR3 is TGTGCCAGCAGCTTGGCGACTAGCGGGGGTCTTCATGAGCAGTTCTTC. Translating it yields CASSLATSGGLHEQFF.

The chain links TRBV12-3 or TRBV12-4 to TRBJ2-5; the D gene is possibly TRBD1 (5 bases). V was clipped by 6 bases and J by 1 base, with 9 bases between them. This CDR3 comprises 13 residues. CDR3 nucleotide sequence: TGTGCCAGCAGCCCCAGGGCCCAAGAGACCCAGTACTTC. Translated: CASSPRAQETQYF.